These T cell receptor beta chains were read from a single sample in a study of blood T cell repertoires in COVID-19. The table came from immunoSEQ multiplex PCR; TCRdb's copy has only in-frame clones and leaves some out. The sample contains over 150,000 clones, 84% of which appear only once. The specimen was peripheral blood. The receptors shown here come from a man between 65 and 85 years old with active or convalescent COVID-19. CDR3s include the opening cysteine and the closing phenylalanine or tryptophan. A D gene is named only where the DNA matches it firmly. The size field is filled for only some rows; it gives once, few, many or a size class.

J gene: TRBJ1-1; D gene: -; CDR3 length: 14; clone size: -; V gene: TRBV9; CDR3 protein: CASSAQGQNTEAFF; CDR3 DNA: TGTGCCAGCAGCGCGCAGGGCCAGAACACTGAAGCTTTCTTT
J gene: TRBJ2-5; D gene: TRBD2; CDR3 length: 15; clone size: -; V gene: TRBV19; CDR3 protein: CASSLGLAGGETQYF; CDR3 DNA: TGTGCCAGTAGTCTCGGACTAGCGGGAGGGGAGACCCAGTACTTC
J gene: TRBJ1-2; D gene: -; CDR3 length: 15; clone size: -; V gene: TRBV2; CDR3 protein: CASSKMQGIGYGYTF; CDR3 DNA: TGTGCCAGCAGCAAAATGCAGGGAATAGGGTATGGCTACACCTTC
J gene: TRBJ1-1; D gene: -; CDR3 length: 15; clone size: -; V gene: TRBV6-2/TRBV6-3; CDR3 protein: CASSYVHRSNTEAFF; CDR3 DNA: TGTGCCAGCAGTTATGTTCACAGATCGAACACTGAAGCTTTCTTT
J gene: TRBJ1-6; D gene: -; CDR3 length: 17; clone size: once; V gene: TRBV6-1; CDR3 protein: CASSERGLLSYNSPLHF; CDR3 DNA: TGTGCCAGCAGTGAACGGGGACTTCTCTCCTATAATTCACCCCTCCACTTT
J gene: TRBJ2-7; D gene: TRBD1; CDR3 length: 15; clone size: -; V gene: TRBV4-3; CDR3 protein: CASSQEGGQGYEQYF; CDR3 DNA: TGCGCCAGCAGCCAGGAGGGGGGACAGGGGTACGAGCAGTACTTC
J gene: TRBJ1-2; D gene: TRBD1; CDR3 length: 15; clone size: -; V gene: TRBV9; CDR3 protein: CASSVDRGKNYGYTF; CDR3 DNA: TGTGCCAGCAGCGTAGACAGGGGGAAGAACTATGGCTACACCTTC
J gene: TRBJ2-7; D gene: TRBD2; CDR3 length: 14; clone size: -; V gene: TRBV10-2; CDR3 protein: CASSLLAGAGEQYF; CDR3 DNA: TGCGCCAGCAGCTTACTAGCGGGAGCTGGCGAGCAGTACTTC
J gene: TRBJ1-6; D gene: -; CDR3 length: 13; clone size: -; V gene: TRBV28; CDR3 protein: CASSLMRHSPLHF; CDR3 DNA: TGTGCCAGCAGTTTAATGAGGCATTCACCCCTCCACTTT
J gene: TRBJ2-3; D gene: TRBD2; CDR3 length: 18; clone size: -; V gene: TRBV19; CDR3 protein: CASSTPKTSGSFTDTQYF; CDR3 DNA: TGTGCCAGTAGTACACCTAAGACTAGCGGGAGCTTTACAGATACGCAGTATTTT
J gene: TRBJ2-5; D gene: -; CDR3 length: 14; clone size: -; V gene: TRBV30; CDR3 protein: CAWSDVGGVETQYF; CDR3 DNA: TGTGCCTGGAGTGATGTAGGCGGTGTGGAGACCCAGTACTTC
J gene: TRBJ1-2; D gene: TRBD1; CDR3 length: 15; clone size: once; V gene: TRBV27; CDR3 protein: CASSPRDRIFYGYTF; CDR3 DNA: TGTGCCAGCAGCCCGCGGGACAGGATATTCTATGGCTACACCTTC
J gene: TRBJ1-6; D gene: -; CDR3 length: 15; clone size: -; V gene: TRBV2; CDR3 protein: CASSDQVRSHSPLHF; CDR3 DNA: TGTGCCAGCAGTGACCAGGTCAGGTCCCATTCACCCCTCCACTTT
J gene: TRBJ2-1; D gene: TRBD2; CDR3 length: 16; clone size: -; V gene: TRBV2; CDR3 protein: CASSSVGGSIYNEQFF; CDR3 DNA: TGTGCCAGCAGTTCTGTCGGCGGGAGTATCTACAATGAGCAGTTCTTC
J gene: TRBJ1-1; D gene: -; CDR3 length: 14; clone size: -; V gene: TRBV7-2; CDR3 protein: CASSSGRGNTEAFF; CDR3 DNA: TGTGCCAGCAGCTCAGGACGGGGGAACACTGAAGCTTTCTTT
J gene: TRBJ1-5; D gene: -; CDR3 length: 13; clone size: -; V gene: TRBV24-1; CDR3 protein: CATQGLGNQPQHF; CDR3 DNA: TGTGCCACCCAGGGATTAGGGAATCAGCCCCAGCATTTT
J gene: TRBJ2-7; D gene: TRBD1; CDR3 length: 17; clone size: -; V gene: TRBV9; CDR3 protein: CASSVAPPGTGAYEQYF; CDR3 DNA: TGTGCCAGCAGCGTAGCCCCCCCCGGGACAGGGGCCTACGAGCAGTACTTC
J gene: TRBJ2-3; D gene: TRBD2; CDR3 length: 16; clone size: -; V gene: TRBV25-1; CDR3 protein: CASSATSGGSTDTQYF; CDR3 DNA: TGTGCCAGCAGTGCGACTAGCGGGGGGAGCACAGATACGCAGTATTTT
J gene: TRBJ2-5; D gene: TRBD1; CDR3 length: 15; clone size: -; V gene: TRBV6-2/TRBV6-3; CDR3 protein: CASSYLGQKQETQYF; CDR3 DNA: TGTGCCAGCAGTTACCTGGGACAGAAGCAAGAGACCCAGTACTTC
J gene: TRBJ2-7; D gene: TRBD2; CDR3 length: 13; clone size: -; V gene: TRBV6-2/TRBV6-3; CDR3 protein: CASSRLAGLEQYF; CDR3 DNA: TGTGCCAGCAGTCGACTAGCGGGGCTCGAGCAGTACTTC
J gene: TRBJ1-2; D gene: TRBD1; CDR3 length: 14; clone size: -; V gene: TRBV5-1; CDR3 protein: CASSLDRGVYGYTF; CDR3 DNA: TGCGCCAGCAGCTTGGACAGGGGGGTTTATGGCTACACCTTC
J gene: TRBJ1-1; D gene: -; CDR3 length: 14; clone size: -; V gene: TRBV6-5; CDR3 protein: CASTWTERNTEAFF; CDR3 DNA: TGTGCCAGCACCTGGACAGAAAGAAACACTGAAGCTTTCTTT
J gene: TRBJ2-5; D gene: TRBD2; CDR3 length: 18; clone size: -; V gene: TRBV5-1; CDR3 protein: CASSSSTSGGAWVETQYF; CDR3 DNA: TGCGCCAGCAGCTCCTCGACTAGCGGGGGGGCCTGGGTCGAGACCCAGTACTTC
J gene: TRBJ2-7; D gene: TRBD1; CDR3 length: 15; clone size: -; V gene: TRBV27; CDR3 protein: CASSRGQGSSYEQYF; CDR3 DNA: TGTGCCAGCAGCCGAGGACAGGGGAGCTCCTACGAGCAGTACTTC
J gene: TRBJ2-3; D gene: -; CDR3 length: 18; clone size: -; V gene: TRBV15; CDR3 protein: CATSPKRSGHRSTDTQYF; CDR3 DNA: TGTGCCACCAGTCCGAAGCGCTCGGGACACCGAAGCACAGATACGCAGTATTTT
J gene: TRBJ2-1; D gene: TRBD2; CDR3 length: 16; clone size: -; V gene: TRBV2; CDR3 protein: CASSDREGLVHNEQFF; CDR3 DNA: TGTGCCAGCAGTGACCGCGAGGGACTAGTACACAATGAGCAGTTCTTC
J gene: TRBJ2-5; D gene: TRBD1; CDR3 length: 17; clone size: -; V gene: TRBV2; CDR3 protein: CASTPGQGRGYQETQYF; CDR3 DNA: TGTGCCAGCACCCCGGGACAGGGACGGGGGTACCAAGAGACCCAGTACTTC
J gene: TRBJ1-5; D gene: -; CDR3 length: 17; clone size: once; V gene: TRBV5-6; CDR3 protein: CASSSGRVGLINQPQHF; CDR3 DNA: TGTGCCAGCAGCTCGGGGAGGGTGGGACTTATCAATCAGCCCCAGCATTTT
J gene: TRBJ2-1; D gene: TRBD2; CDR3 length: 15; clone size: -; V gene: TRBV7-9; CDR3 protein: CASSLGPSGVNEQFF; CDR3 DNA: TGTGCCAGCAGCTTAGGTCCTAGCGGGGTCAATGAGCAGTTCTTC
J gene: TRBJ2-2; D gene: TRBD2; CDR3 length: 16; clone size: once; V gene: TRBV9; CDR3 protein: CASSPRTSGVTGELFF; CDR3 DNA: TGTGCCAGCAGCCCCCGGACTAGCGGAGTAACCGGGGAGCTGTTTTTT
J gene: TRBJ2-1; D gene: -; CDR3 length: 14; clone size: -; V gene: TRBV10-2; CDR3 protein: CASSESNRGLRWVF; CDR3 DNA: TGCGCCAGCAGTGAGTCGAATAGGGGTCTCCGTTGGGTCTTC
J gene: TRBJ2-3; D gene: -; CDR3 length: 15; clone size: -; V gene: TRBV11-3; CDR3 protein: CASSAAGGGTDTQYF; CDR3 DNA: TGTGCCAGCAGCGCTGCGGGTGGGGGCACAGATACGCAGTATTTT
J gene: TRBJ2-7; D gene: -; CDR3 length: 15; clone size: -; V gene: TRBV6-5; CDR3 protein: CASSYREKPTYEQYF; CDR3 DNA: TGTGCCAGCAGTTACCGCGAGAAACCGACCTACGAGCAGTACTTC
J gene: TRBJ2-3; D gene: -; CDR3 length: 17; clone size: -; V gene: TRBV18; CDR3 protein: CASSPQGSSRGTDTQYF; CDR3 DNA: TGTGCCAGCTCACCGCAGGGAAGCTCAAGGGGCACAGATACGCAGTATTTT
J gene: TRBJ1-1; D gene: TRBD1; CDR3 length: 13; clone size: once; V gene: TRBV23-1; CDR3 protein: CASRGQKNTEAFF; CDR3 DNA: TGCGCCAGCCGGGGACAGAAGAACACTGAAGCTTTCTTT
J gene: TRBJ1-4; D gene: -; CDR3 length: 15; clone size: -; V gene: TRBV7-2; CDR3 protein: CASSLRAGRSEKLFF; CDR3 DNA: TGTGCCAGCAGCTTAAGGGCAGGGAGGAGTGAAAAACTGTTTTTT
J gene: TRBJ1-1; D gene: -; CDR3 length: 13; clone size: -; V gene: TRBV7-9; CDR3 protein: CARRQLMNTEAFF; CDR3 DNA: TGTGCCAGAAGACAGCTGATGAACACTGAAGCTTTCTTT
J gene: TRBJ2-7; D gene: TRBD2; CDR3 length: 13; clone size: few; V gene: TRBV18; CDR3 protein: CASSPGLEKEQYF; CDR3 DNA: TGTGCCAGCTCCCCGGGACTAGAAAAGGAGCAGTACTTC
J gene: TRBJ1-5; D gene: TRBD1; CDR3 length: 15; clone size: -; V gene: TRBV7-9; CDR3 protein: CASSLGTGGDQPQHF; CDR3 DNA: TGTGCCAGCAGCTTAGGGACAGGGGGCGATCAGCCCCAGCATTTT